Presented here are 21 T cell receptor beta chains from one specimen sequenced in a study of cytomegalovirus exposure and HLA in healthy donors. Primers for the PCR totalled 60 Vbeta and 13 Jbeta. Clones were read by immunoSEQ multiplex PCR, and TCRdb kept only the in-frame ones, dropping some. The sample has about 150,000 clones, 70% to 90% seen once. The sequenced sample was PBMCs. The receptor source for this set is a woman under 30 in good health and CMV-seronegative.

This clone was seen more than once but under ten times. The chain couples TRBV2 to TRBJ2-7; the match to TRBD1 covers 10 bases. Germline loops: CDR1 SNHLY, CDR2 FYNNEI. Trimming at V came to 4 bases and at J to 11 bases, leaving 11 bases not matched to a gene. There are 14 residues in the CDR3. In DNA, the CDR3 is TGTGCCAGCAGTGGGACCGCCTTTGGACAGGGGGAGTACTTC. Translation gives CASSGTAFGQGEYF.

This sequence joins TRBV4-1 and TRBJ2-6; 7 nucleotides line up with TRBD2. The CDR3 sequence is 16 residues long. J lost 1 base, V lost 0 bases, and 0 bases had no gene match. Germline V gene lookup returns CDR1 MGHRA and CDR2 YSYEKL. The CDR3 DNA is TGCGCCAGCAGCCAAGAAGCGGGGTCTGGGGCCAACGTCCTGACTTTC. Translation: CASSQEAGSGANVLTF.

Details on this clone: A read error may produce the germline difference seen at one junction end. The chain links TRBV27 to TRBJ2-7; D perhaps matches TRBD2 (6 bases). The CDR3 has 13 amino acids. Germline V gene lookup returns CDR1 MNHEY and CDR2 SMNVEV (reference sequence). The CDR3: CAGSHDPREEQYF. CDR3 DNA: TGTGCCGGCAGTCACGACCCCCGGGAGGAGCAGTACTTC.

The rearrangement links TRBV9 to TRBJ2-1, with 9 bases fitting TRBD1. Germline V gene data show CDR1 as SGDLS and CDR2 as YYNGEE. V shed 4 bases, J shed 9 bases, and the junction held 8 bases outside the gene matches. The CDR3 has 14 residues. The CDR3 protein is CASSQTGGIAEQFF. The CDR3, as DNA: TGTGCCAGCAGCCAGACAGGGGGGATCGCTGAGCAGTTCTTC.

The chain employs TRBV27 and TRBJ2-7; 9 bases are shared with TRBD1. Germline trimming cut 0 bases from V and 2 bases from J; bases unmatched to any gene: 2. In germline, CDR1 is MNHEY, CDR2 SMNVEV (reference sequence). The CDR3 runs 15 residues. The CDR3 spells CASSLSGQGPYEQYF. Here the CDR3 DNA reads TGTGCCAGCAGTTTATCGGGACAGGGCCCCTACGAGCAGTACTTC.

The J gene is TRBJ2-3, the V gene TRBV19, with 12 bases aligning to TRBD2. The CDR3 runs to 14 residues. The trim removed 4 bases at V and 4 bases at J, leaving 0 bases unmatched. Per germline, CDR1 LNHDA and CDR2 SQIVND (reference sequence). In nucleotides, the CDR3 is TGTGCCAGTAGTACTAGCGGGGGGGCAGATACGCAGTATTTT. It yields the protein CASSTSGGADTQYF.

The rearrangement links TRBV30 to TRBJ1-2; a weak D match, TRBD1 (5 bases). The length of the CDR3 is 13 residues. Germline CDR1 reads GTSNPN; CDR2 reads SVGIG (reference sequence). Trimming took 3 bases from V and 8 from J, leaving 16 bases between them. CDR3: CAWRSDSLGGYTF. CDR3 nucleotide sequence: TGTGCCTGGAGGTCCGACAGCTTGGGCGGCTACACCTTC.

The chain couples TRBV2 to TRBJ1-1, with 7 bases lining up with TRBD1. The CDR3 contains 14 residues. Unmatched junction bases numbered 5, after V lost 6 bases and J lost 1 base. The germline CDR1 and CDR2 sequences are SNHLY and FYNNEI. The CDR3 bases are TGTGCCAGCAGAGACAGGGCTCGGAACACTGAAGCTTTCTTT. It codes for CASRDRARNTEAFF. The entire variable domain, with the rest obtained from reference TRBV2 and TRBJ1-1, is as follows: EPEVTQTPSHQVTQMGQEVILRCVPISNHLYFYWYRQILGQKVEFLVSFYNNEISEKSEIFDDQFSVERPDGSNFTLKIRSTKLEDSAMYFCASRDRARNTEAFFGQGTRLTVV.

V is TRBV7-9 and J is TRBJ1-4; 8 bases fit TRBD1. CDR1 is SEHNR and CDR2 is FQNEAQ in the germline V gene (reference sequence). This CDR3 contains 16 residues. The V gene end was trimmed by 2 bases and the J gene end by 2 bases; junction bases not matched to a gene: 4. In DNA form, the CDR3 reads TGTGCCAGCAGCTTATCAGGGGGCGCTACTAATGAAAAACTGTTTTTT. Translated: CASSLSGGATNEKLFF.

This clone was recorded a few times. V and J are TRBV7-8 and TRBJ2-5, with 8 positions matching TRBD2. CDR3 length: 17 amino acids. Trimming took 5 bases from V and 4 from J; bases not matched to a gene: 15. From germline, CDR1 is SGHVS and CDR2 FQNEAQ. The CDR3 is CASSRYPSGSRRETQYF. CDR3 in DNA: TGTGCCAGCAGCCGCTACCCAAGCGGGAGCCGTCGAGAGACCCAGTACTTC.

The rearrangement joins TRBV6-5 to TRBJ1-2; D is possibly TRBD1 (5 bases). Trimming took 6 bases from V and 7 from J, leaving 9 bases between them. The CDR3 contains 11 residues. The germline CDR1 and CDR2 sequences are MNHEY and SVGAGI. This CDR3 is CASSDSSGYTF. The CDR3 DNA reads TGTGCCAGCAGCGACAGTAGTGGCTACACCTTC.

The chain combines TRBV19 with TRBJ1-2, with D maybe TRBD1 (5 bases). The ends were cut back, 6 bases at V and 4 bases at J, with 15 bases in the middle. This CDR3 is built from 14 residues. Per germline, CDR1 LNHDA and CDR2 SQIVND (reference sequence). CDR3 bases: TGTGCCAGTAGCCGGGGGACGGCAGTCTATGGCTACACCTTC. Encoded protein: CASSRGTAVYGYTF.

The gene calls are TRBV11-2 and TRBJ2-1; the D is unclear. The CDR3 consists of 13 residues. Trimming stripped 0 bases from V and 7 bases from J, with 7 bases between. Germline loops: CDR1 SGHAT, CDR2 FQNNGV. CDR3 sequence (DNA): TGTGCCAGCAGCTTAGACGGAGATAATGAGCAGTTCTTC. This sequence encodes CASSLDGDNEQFF.

The CDR3 is CASSLTASSPSNYGYTF. The CDR3 bases are TGCGCCAGCAGCTTGACAGCTTCTAGCCCCTCTAACTATGGCTACACCTTC. The chain links TRBV5-1 to TRBJ1-2; no definite D call. The CDR3 is 17 residues long. V lost 1 base and J 0 bases, leaving 16 bases between the germline ends. Germline CDR1 reads SGHRS; CDR2 reads YFSETQ.

The V gene is TRBV2, the J gene TRBJ1-2; the match to TRBD1 covers 7 bases. The trim removed 6 bases at V and 5 bases at J, leaving 9 bases unmatched. Germline CDR1 is SNHLY and CDR2 is FYNNEI. CDR3 length: 14 amino acids. The CDR3 nucleotides are TGTGCCAGCAGCTCAGAGACAGGGCCTTATGGCTACACCTTC. Translated, it gives CASSSETGPYGYTF.

This clone was seen more than once but under ten times. V and J are TRBV30 and TRBJ1-2, with a weak D call TRBD1 (6 bases). The germline gives CDR1 GTSNPN, CDR2 SVGIG (reference sequence). The CDR3 spans 12 residues. V was clipped by 3 bases and J by 4 bases, with 9 bases between them. The CDR3 loop reads CAWRDRFYGYTF. CDR3 nucleotides: TGTGCCTGGAGAGACAGGTTCTATGGCTACACCTTC.

This rearrangement joins TRBV5-1 to TRBJ2-3; 15 bases match TRBD2. V lost 2 bases and J lost 7; bases outside the gene matches: 8. The CDR3 sequence is 17 residues long. CDR1 is SGHRS and CDR2 is YFSETQ in the germline V gene. CDR3 nucleotide sequence: TGCGCCAGCAGCTTTGGACTAGCGGGGGGGATTCGGCATACGCAGTATTTT. Protein sequence: CASSFGLAGGIRHTQYF. Looking up the rest from reference TRBV5-1 and TRBJ2-3 gives the full variable domain: KAGVTQTPRYLIKTRGQQVTLSCSPISGHRSVSWYQQTPGQGLQFLFEYFSETQRNKGNFPGRFSGRQFSNSRSEMNVSTLELGDSALYLCASSFGLAGGIRHTQYFGPGTRLTVL.

The genes are TRBV27 and TRBJ2-5; tentative D call: TRBD2 (6 bases). Trimming pared 5 bases from V and 5 bases from J, leaving 18 bases between. Germline V CDR1 and CDR2: MNHEY, SMNVEV (reference sequence). The length of the CDR3 is 15 residues. CDR3 nucleotide sequence: TGTGCCAGCAGTGGGGGGTTTAGGGGTCGGGAGACCCAGTACTTC. Residues: CASSGGFRGRETQYF.

The chain carries TRBV7-2 and TRBJ2-1, with 12 positions matching TRBD2. The CDR3 loop spans 16 amino acids. Germline V gene data show CDR1 as SGHTA and CDR2 as FQGNSA. With V trimmed by 1 base and J by 9 bases, 7 bases remained unmatched. CDR3 in amino acids: CASSLDLAGGPREQFF. CDR3 sequence (DNA): TGTGCCAGCAGCTTAGATCTAGCGGGAGGGCCACGTGAGCAGTTCTTC.

The rearrangement uses TRBV6-4 and TRBJ1-6; tentative D call: TRBD1 (5 bases). Per the germline V gene, CDR1 is MRHNA and CDR2 is SNTAGT. Trimming stripped 11 bases from V and 9 bases from J, with 14 bases between. The CDR3 has 12 amino acids. The CDR3 DNA reads as TGTGCCCCCACGGGGGGTTGTTCACCCCTCCACTTT. It yields the protein CAPTGGCSPLHF.

The chain couples TRBV18 to TRBJ2-1, with TRBD1 identical over 9 bases. This CDR3 comprises 16 residues. Per germline, CDR1 KGHSH and CDR2 LQKENI. V was pared by 4 bases and J by 8 bases, with 12 bases of the junction left unmatched. In nucleotides, the CDR3 is TGTGCCAGCTCACTCCAGATGGGACAGGGATTATATGAGCAGTTCTTC. Its protein product is CASSLQMGQGLYEQFF.